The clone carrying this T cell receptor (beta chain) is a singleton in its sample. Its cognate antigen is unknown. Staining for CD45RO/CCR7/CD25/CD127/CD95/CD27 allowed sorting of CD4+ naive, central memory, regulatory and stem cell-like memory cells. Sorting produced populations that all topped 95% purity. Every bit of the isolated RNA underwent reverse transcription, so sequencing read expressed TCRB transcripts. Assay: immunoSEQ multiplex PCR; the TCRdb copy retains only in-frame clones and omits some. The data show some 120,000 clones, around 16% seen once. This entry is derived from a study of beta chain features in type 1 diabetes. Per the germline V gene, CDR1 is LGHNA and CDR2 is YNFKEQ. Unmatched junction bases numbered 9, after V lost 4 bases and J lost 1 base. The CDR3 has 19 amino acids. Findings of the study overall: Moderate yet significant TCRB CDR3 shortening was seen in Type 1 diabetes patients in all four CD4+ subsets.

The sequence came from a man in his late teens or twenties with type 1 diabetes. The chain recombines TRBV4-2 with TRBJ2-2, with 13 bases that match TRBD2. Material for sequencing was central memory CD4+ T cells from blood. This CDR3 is CASSPPPGLAGENTGELFF. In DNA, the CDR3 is TGTGCCAGCAGCCCTCCGCCCGGACTAGCGGGGGAGAACACCGGGGAGCTGTTTTTT.